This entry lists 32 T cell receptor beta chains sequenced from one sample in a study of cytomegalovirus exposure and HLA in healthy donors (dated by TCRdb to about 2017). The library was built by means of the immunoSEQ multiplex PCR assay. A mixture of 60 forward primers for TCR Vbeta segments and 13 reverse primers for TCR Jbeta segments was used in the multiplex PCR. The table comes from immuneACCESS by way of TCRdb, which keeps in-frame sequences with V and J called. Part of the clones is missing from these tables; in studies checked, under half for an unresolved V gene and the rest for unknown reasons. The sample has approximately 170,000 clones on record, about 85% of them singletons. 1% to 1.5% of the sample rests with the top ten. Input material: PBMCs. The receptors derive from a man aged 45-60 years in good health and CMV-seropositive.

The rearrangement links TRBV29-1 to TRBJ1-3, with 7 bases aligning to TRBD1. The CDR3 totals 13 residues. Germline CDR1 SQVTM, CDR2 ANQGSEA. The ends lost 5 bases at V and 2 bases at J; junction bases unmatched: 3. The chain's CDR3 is CSVQGQTGNTIYF. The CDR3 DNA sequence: TGCAGCGTTCAGGGACAGACTGGAAACACCATATATTTT.

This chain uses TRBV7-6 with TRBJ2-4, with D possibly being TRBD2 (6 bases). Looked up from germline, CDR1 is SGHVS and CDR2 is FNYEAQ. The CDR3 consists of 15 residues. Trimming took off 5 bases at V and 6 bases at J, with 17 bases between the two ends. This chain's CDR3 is CASSILPGLPNIQYF. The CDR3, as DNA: TGTGCCAGCAGCATACTTCCGGGACTGCCAAACATTCAGTACTTC.

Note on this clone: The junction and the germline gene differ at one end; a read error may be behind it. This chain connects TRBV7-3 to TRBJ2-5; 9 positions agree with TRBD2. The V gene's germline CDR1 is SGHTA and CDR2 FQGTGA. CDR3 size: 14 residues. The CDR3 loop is CASSAGVAGEAQYF. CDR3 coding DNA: TGTGCCAGCAGCGCCGGGGTAGCGGGAGAGGCCCAGTACTTC.

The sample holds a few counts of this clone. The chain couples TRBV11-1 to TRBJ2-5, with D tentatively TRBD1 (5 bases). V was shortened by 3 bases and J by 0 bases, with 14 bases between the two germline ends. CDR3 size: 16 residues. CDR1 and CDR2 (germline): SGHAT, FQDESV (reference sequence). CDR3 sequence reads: CASSLGRRMYQETQYF. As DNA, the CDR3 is TGTGCCAGCAGCTTGGGGCGCCGCATGTACCAAGAGACCCAGTACTTC.

The CDR3 bases are TGTGCCAGTACCGGGGCCCAGGGAGGGAGCTCTGGAAACACCATATATTTT. Protein product: CASTGAQGGSSGNTIYF. The gene calls are TRBV19 and TRBJ1-3; tentatively, D is TRBD1 (5 bases). Trimming removed 7 bases from V and 0 bases from J, with 19 bases in between. From germline, CDR1 is LNHDA and CDR2 SQIVND (reference sequence). This CDR3 contains 17 residues.

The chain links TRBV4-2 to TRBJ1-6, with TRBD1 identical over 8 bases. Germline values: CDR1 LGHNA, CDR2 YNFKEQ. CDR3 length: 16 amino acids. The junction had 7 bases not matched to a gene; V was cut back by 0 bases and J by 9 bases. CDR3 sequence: CASSQELAGGTSPLHF. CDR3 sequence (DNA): TGTGCCAGCAGCCAAGAACTGGCAGGGGGCACTTCACCCCTCCACTTT.

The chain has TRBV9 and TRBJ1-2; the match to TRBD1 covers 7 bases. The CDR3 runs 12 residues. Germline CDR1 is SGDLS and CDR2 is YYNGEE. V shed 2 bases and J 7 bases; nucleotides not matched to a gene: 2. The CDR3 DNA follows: TGTGCCAGCAGCGTCGGGACAGCTGGCTACACCTTC. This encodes CASSVGTAGYTF.

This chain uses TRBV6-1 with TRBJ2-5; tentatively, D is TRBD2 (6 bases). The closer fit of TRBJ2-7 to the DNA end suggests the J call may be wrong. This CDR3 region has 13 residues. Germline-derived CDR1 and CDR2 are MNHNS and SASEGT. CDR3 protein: CASSVGSPYEQYF. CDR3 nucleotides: TGTGCCAGCAGTGTCGGGAGTCCCTACGAGCAGTACTTC.

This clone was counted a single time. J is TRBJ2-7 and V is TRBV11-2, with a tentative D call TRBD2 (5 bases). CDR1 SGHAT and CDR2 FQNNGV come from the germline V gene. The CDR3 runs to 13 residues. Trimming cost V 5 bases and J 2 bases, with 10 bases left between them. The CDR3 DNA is TGTGCCAGCAGCGCCGGAGGCCCCTACGAGCAGTACTTC. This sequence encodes CASSAGGPYEQYF.

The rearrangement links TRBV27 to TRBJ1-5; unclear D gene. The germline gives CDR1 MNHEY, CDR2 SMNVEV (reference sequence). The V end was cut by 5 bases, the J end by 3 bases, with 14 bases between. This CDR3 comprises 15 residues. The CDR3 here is CASSLTGRDNQPQHF. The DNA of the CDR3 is TGTGCCAGCAGTCTCACCGGGAGGGACAATCAGCCCCAGCATTTT.

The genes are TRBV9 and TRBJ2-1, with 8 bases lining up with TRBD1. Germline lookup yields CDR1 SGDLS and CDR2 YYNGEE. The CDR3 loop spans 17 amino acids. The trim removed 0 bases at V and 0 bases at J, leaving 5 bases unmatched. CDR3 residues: CASSVARQGSSYNEQFF. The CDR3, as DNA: TGTGCCAGCAGCGTAGCCCGACAGGGGAGCTCCTACAATGAGCAGTTCTTC.

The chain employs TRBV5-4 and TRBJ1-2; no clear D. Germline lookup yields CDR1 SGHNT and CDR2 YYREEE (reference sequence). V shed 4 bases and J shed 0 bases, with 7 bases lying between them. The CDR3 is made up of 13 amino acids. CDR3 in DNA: TGTGCCAGCAGCCCCGACACTAACTATGGCTACACCTTC. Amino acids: CASSPDTNYGYTF.

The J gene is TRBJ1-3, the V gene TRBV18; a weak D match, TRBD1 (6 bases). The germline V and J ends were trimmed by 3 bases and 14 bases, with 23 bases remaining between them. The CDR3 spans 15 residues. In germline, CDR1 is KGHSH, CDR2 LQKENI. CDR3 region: CASSPPDSSSLLLYF. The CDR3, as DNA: TGTGCCAGCTCACCTCCGGACAGTTCCAGCCTCCTCCTATATTTT.

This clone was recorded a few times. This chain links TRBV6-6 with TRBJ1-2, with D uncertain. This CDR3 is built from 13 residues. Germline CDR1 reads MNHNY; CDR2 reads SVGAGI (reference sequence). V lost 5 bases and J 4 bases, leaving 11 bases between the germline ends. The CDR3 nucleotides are TGTGCCAGCAGTGCCCAGGCGCTCTATGGCTACACCTTC. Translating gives CASSAQALYGYTF.

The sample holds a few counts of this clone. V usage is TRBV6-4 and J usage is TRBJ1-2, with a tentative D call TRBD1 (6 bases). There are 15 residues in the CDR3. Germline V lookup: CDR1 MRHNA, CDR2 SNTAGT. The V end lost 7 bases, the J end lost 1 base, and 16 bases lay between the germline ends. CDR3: CASTLGTGFNYGYTF. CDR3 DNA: TGTGCCAGCACCCTCGGAACAGGGTTTAACTATGGCTACACCTTC.

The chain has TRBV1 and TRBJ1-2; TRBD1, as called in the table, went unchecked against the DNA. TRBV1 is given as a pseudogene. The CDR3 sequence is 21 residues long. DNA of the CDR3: TGCACCAGCAGCCAAGATCTATTGGGACAGCAGTCAACAAAACTTAACTATGGCTACACCTTC. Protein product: CTSSQDLLGQQSTKLNYGYTF.

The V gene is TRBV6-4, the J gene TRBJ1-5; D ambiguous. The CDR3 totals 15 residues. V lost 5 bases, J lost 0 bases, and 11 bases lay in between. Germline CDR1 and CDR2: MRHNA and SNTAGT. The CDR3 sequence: CASSYRQDSNQPQHF. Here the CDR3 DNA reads TGTGCCAGCAGTTATAGACAAGATAGCAATCAGCCCCAGCATTTT.

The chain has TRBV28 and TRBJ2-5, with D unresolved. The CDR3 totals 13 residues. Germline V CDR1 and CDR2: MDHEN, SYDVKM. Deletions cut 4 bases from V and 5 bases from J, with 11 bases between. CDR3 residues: CASSSLKPETQYF. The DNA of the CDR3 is TGTGCCAGCAGTTCCCTAAAGCCTGAGACCCAGTACTTC.

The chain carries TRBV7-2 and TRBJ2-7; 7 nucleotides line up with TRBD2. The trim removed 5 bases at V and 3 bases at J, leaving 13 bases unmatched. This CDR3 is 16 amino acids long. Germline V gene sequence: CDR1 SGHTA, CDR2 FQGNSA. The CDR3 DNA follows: TGTGCCAGCAGCCCCCGATTGGGGGGGTTGATCTACGAGCAGTACTTC. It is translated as CASSPRLGGLIYEQYF.

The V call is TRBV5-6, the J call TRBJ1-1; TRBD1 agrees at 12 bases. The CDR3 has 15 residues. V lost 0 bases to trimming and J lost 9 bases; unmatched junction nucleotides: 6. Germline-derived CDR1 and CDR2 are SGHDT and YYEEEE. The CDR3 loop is CASSLARDRGPKAFF. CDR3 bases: TGTGCCAGCAGCTTGGCCAGGGACAGGGGGCCTAAAGCTTTCTTT.

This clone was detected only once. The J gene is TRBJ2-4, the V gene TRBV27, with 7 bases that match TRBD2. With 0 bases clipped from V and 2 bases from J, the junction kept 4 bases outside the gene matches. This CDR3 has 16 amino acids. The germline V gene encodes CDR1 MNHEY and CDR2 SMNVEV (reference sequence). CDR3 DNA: TGTGCCAGCAGTTTATCCTGGGGGGGTCCCAAAAACATTCAGTACTTC. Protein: CASSLSWGGPKNIQYF.

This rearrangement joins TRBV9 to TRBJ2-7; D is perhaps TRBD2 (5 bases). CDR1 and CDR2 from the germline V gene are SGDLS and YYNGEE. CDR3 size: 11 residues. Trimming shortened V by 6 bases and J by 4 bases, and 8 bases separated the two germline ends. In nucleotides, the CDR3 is TGTGCCAGCACGGAGGTATACGAGCAGTACTTC. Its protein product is CASTEVYEQYF.

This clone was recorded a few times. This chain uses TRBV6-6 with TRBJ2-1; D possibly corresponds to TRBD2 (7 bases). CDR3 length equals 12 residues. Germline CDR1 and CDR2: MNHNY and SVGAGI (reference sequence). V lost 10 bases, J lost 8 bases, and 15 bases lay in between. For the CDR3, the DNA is TGTGCCACCCGGGGGGCCGGCGATGAGCAGTTCTTC. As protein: CATRGAGDEQFF.

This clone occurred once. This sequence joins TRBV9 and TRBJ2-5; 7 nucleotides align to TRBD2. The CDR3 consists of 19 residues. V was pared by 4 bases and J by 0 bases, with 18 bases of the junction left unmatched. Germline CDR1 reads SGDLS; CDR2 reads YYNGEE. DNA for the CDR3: TGTGCCAGCAGCTTCAGTGCCGGGCCAGCGGGATCGTACCAAGAGACCCAGTACTTC. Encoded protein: CASSFSAGPAGSYQETQYF. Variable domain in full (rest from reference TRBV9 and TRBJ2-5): DSGVTQTPKHLITATGQRVTLRCSPRSGDLSVYWYQQSLDQGLQFLIQYYNGEERAKGNILERFSAQQFPDLHSELNLSSLELGDSALYFCASSFSAGPAGSYQETQYFGPGTRLLVL.

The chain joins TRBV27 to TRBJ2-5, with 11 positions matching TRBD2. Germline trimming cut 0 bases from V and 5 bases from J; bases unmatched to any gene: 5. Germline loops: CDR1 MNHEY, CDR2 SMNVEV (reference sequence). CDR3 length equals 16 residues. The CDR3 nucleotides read TGTGCCAGCAGTTTATCGGCACTAGCGGGAGTTGAGACCCAGTACTTC. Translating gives CASSLSALAGVETQYF.

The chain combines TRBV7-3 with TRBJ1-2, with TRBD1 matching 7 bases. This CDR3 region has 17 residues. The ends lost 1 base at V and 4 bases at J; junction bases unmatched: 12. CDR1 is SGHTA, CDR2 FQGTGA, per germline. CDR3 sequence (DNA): TGTGCCAGCAGCTTAAAGGTTAGGGGGCCCTTATTCTATGGCTACACCTTC. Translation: CASSLKVRGPLFYGYTF.

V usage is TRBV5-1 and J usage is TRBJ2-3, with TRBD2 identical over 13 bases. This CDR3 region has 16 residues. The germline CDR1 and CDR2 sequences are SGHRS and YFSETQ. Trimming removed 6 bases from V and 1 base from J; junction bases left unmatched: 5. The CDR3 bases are TGCGCCAGCAATAAAGGACTAGCGGGAGGCACAGATACGCAGTATTTT. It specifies CASNKGLAGGTDTQYF.

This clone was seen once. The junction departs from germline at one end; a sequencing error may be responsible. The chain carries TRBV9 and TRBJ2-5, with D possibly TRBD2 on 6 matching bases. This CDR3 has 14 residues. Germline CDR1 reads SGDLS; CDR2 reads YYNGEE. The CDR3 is CTSSVGLSQETQYF. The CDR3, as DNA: TGTACCAGCAGCGTGGGACTTTCGCAAGAGACCCAGTACTTC.

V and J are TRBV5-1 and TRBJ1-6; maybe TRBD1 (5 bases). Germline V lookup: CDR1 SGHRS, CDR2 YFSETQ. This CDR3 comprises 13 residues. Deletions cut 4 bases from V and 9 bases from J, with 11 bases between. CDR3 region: CASSAGGGSPLHF. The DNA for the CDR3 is TGCGCCAGCAGCGCGGGGGGTGGTTCACCCCTCCACTTT.

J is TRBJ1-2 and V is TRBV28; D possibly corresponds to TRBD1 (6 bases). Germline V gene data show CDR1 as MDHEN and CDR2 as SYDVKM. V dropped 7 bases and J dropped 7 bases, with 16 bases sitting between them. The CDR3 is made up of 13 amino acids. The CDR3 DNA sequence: TGTGCCAGCACTCGGACAGAGATCTCTGGCTACACCTTC. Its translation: CASTRTEISGYTF.

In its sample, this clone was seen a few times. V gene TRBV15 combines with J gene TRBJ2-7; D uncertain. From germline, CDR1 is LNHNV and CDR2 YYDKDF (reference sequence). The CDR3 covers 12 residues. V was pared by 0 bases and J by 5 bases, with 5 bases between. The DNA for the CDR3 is TGTGCCACCAGCAGAGATGAGGACGAGCAGTACTTC. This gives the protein CATSRDEDEQYF. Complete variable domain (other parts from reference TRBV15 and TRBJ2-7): DAMVIQNPRYQVTQFGKPVTLSCSQTLNHNVMYWYQQKSSQAPKLLFHYYDKDFNNEADTPDNFQSRRPNTSFCFLDIRSPGLGDTAMYLCATSRDEDEQYFGPGTRLTVT.

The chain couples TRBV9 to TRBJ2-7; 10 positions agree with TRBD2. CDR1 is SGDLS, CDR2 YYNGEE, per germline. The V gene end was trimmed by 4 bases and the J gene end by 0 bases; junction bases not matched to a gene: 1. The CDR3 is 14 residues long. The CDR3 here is CASSRLAGSYEQYF. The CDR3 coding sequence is TGTGCCAGCAGCCGACTAGCGGGCTCCTACGAGCAGTACTTC. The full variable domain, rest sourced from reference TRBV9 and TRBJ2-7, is DSGVTQTPKHLITATGQRVTLRCSPRSGDLSVYWYQQSLDQGLQFLIQYYNGEERAKGNILERFSAQQFPDLHSELNLSSLELGDSALYFCASSRLAGSYEQYFGPGTRLTVT.